This T cell receptor (beta chain) was captured by sequencing in a study of identical twins. All of the donors were Caucasians in good health. This clonotype was recorded at least ten times. What it binds is unknown. The CDR3 has 14 residues. V was pared by 4 bases and J by 8 bases, with 10 bases of the junction left unmatched. Study findings and constraints: Beta out-of-frame sequences displayed a weaker excess of sharing between twins.

Each CDR3 protein is one row after TCRdb ran MiXCR on the 5' RACE reads. The sample holds a few hundred thousand distinct CDR3 sequences, around 8.3% seen once. These data also featured in a second study, about yellow fever vaccine responses in identical twins.

The clonotype was recovered from a woman under 30 in good health. The chain employs TRBV12-3 or TRBV12-4 and TRBJ1-1, with TRBD1 matching 7 bases. Sequenced sample: CD8+ T cells sorted from blood. CDR3 sequence reads: CASSSHRPGQEAFF. The CDR3 bases are TGTGCCAGCAGTTCTCACCGACCGGGACAGGAAGCTTTCTTT.